The 13 T cell receptor beta chains in this list originate from one sample, sequenced in a study of blood T cell repertoires in COVID-19. Sequenced by immunoSEQ multiplex PCR; TCRdb stores in-frame clones only, minus some. The table includes 150,000 to 200,000 clones, 85% to 90% detected once. The sample taken for sequencing was peripheral blood. The source is a man in his forties with active or convalescent COVID-19.

The chain recombines TRBV30 with TRBJ2-7; D perhaps matches TRBD2 (5 bases). The V end lost 2 bases, the J end lost 4 bases, and 21 bases lay between the germline ends. Germline values: CDR1 GTSNPN, CDR2 SVGIG (reference sequence). CDR3 length equals 16 residues. In DNA, the CDR3 is TGTGCCTGGAGTCCACCGGCCACAAAAGAGGGTTACGAGCAGTACTTC. Protein product: CAWSPPATKEGYEQYF. Filled out from reference TRBV30 and TRBJ2-7, the complete variable domain reads SQTIHQWPATLVQPVGSPLSLECTVEGTSNPNLYWYRQAAGRGLQLLFYSVGIGQISSEVPQNLSASRPQDRQFILSSKKLLLSDSGFYLCAWSPPATKEGYEQYFGPGTRLTVT.

The chain joins TRBV9 to TRBJ1-6, with 7 bases aligning to TRBD1. With 2 bases clipped from V and 6 bases from J, the junction kept 2 bases outside the gene matches. The CDR3 has 14 amino acids. Germline CDR1 is SGDLS and CDR2 is YYNGEE. The CDR3 is CASSVRDSNSPLHF. CDR3 DNA sequence: TGTGCCAGCAGCGTCCGGGACAGTAATTCACCCCTCCACTTT.

This rearrangement joins TRBV5-4 to TRBJ2-3; tentatively, D is TRBD1 (5 bases). The CDR3 runs to 15 residues. Germline assignment: CDR1 SGHNT and CDR2 YYREEE (reference sequence). V lost 2 bases and J 5 bases, leaving 15 bases between the germline ends. CDR3 residues: CASSFGGAVEDTQYF. The CDR3 DNA follows: TGTGCCAGCAGCTTCGGTGGGGCCGTGGAAGATACGCAGTATTTT.

The chain joins TRBV4-3 to TRBJ2-5, with a tentative D call TRBD2 (5 bases). V lost 1 base to trimming and J lost 4 bases, with 10 bases between them. There are 14 residues in the CDR3. Germline CDR1 and CDR2: LGHNA and YSLEER. The CDR3 protein is CASSQGGLSETQYF. CDR3 nucleotide sequence: TGCGCCAGCAGCCAAGGAGGGCTTTCAGAGACCCAGTACTTC.

This clone was picked up one time. V is TRBV28 and J is TRBJ1-3; D may be TRBD1 (5 bases). Trimming left V 4 bases short and J 8 bases short, with 12 bases between. The germline V gene has CDR1 MDHEN and CDR2 SYDVKM. The CDR3 sequence is 13 residues long. CDR3 coding DNA: TGTGCCAGCAGTTCCAGGGAGGAGGACACCATATATTTT. Translation gives CASSSREEDTIYF.

V and J are TRBV7-9 and TRBJ1-5; D is uncertain. The CDR3 is 16 amino acids. V was trimmed by 5 bases and J by 7 bases, leaving 21 bases between them. Germline CDR1 and CDR2: SEHNR and FQNEAQ (reference sequence). CDR3 sequence reads: CASSPSGSRISQPQHF. The CDR3 nucleotides read TGTGCCAGCAGCCCCTCGGGAAGTCGGATATCCCAGCCCCAGCATTTT.

On this clone itself: Other DNA sequences within the sample encode an identical CDR3. The V gene is TRBV2, the J gene TRBJ1-3; 7 bases match TRBD1. Germline values: CDR1 SNHLY, CDR2 FYNNEI. The CDR3 is made up of 15 amino acids. Unmatched junction bases numbered 4, after V lost 2 bases and J lost 3 bases. CDR3 residues: CASSERQGSGNTIYF. DNA of the CDR3: TGTGCCAGCAGTGAAAGACAGGGAAGTGGAAACACCATATATTTT.

The chain links TRBV9 to TRBJ2-2; possibly TRBD1 for D (6 bases). CDR1 is SGDLS and CDR2 is YYNGEE in the germline V gene. This CDR3 has 15 amino acids. Deletions cut 4 bases from V and 3 bases from J, with 13 bases between. CDR3 sequence: CASSPAGTHTGELFF. DNA of the CDR3: TGTGCCAGCAGCCCAGCAGGGACACACACCGGGGAGCTGTTTTTT.

V gene TRBV4-1 combines with J gene TRBJ1-4; D might be TRBD1 (5 bases). Trimming removed 5 bases from V and 4 bases from J, with 14 bases in between. The CDR3 runs to 15 residues. The germline gives CDR1 MGHRA, CDR2 YSYEKL. The CDR3 loop is CASSKNQGINEKLFF. CDR3 DNA: TGCGCCAGCAGCAAAAACCAGGGTATTAATGAAAAACTGTTTTTT.

This chain uses TRBV30 with TRBJ1-5; TRBD1 aligns across 12 bases. Germline V CDR1 and CDR2: GTSNPN, SVGIG (reference sequence). Trimming at V came to 4 bases and at J to 6 bases, leaving 7 bases not matched to a gene. The CDR3 is 15 amino acids. The CDR3 region has the DNA TGTGCCTGGAATCCGGGACAGGGGGCGGGTCAGCCCCAGCATTTT. Its protein is CAWNPGQGAGQPQHF.

The J gene is TRBJ1-1, the V gene TRBV18; weak D call: TRBD1 (6 bases). Trimming shortened V by 6 bases and J by 2 bases, and 16 bases separated the two germline ends. The germline V gene has CDR1 KGHSH and CDR2 LQKENI. This CDR3 is built from 15 residues. CDR3 in amino acids: CASSPGAGGNTEAFF. In DNA form, the CDR3 reads TGTGCCAGCTCGCCAGGGGCGGGAGGCAACACTGAAGCTTTCTTT.

The rearrangement joins TRBV4-2 to TRBJ1-6, with a tentative D call TRBD1 (5 bases). With 0 bases removed from V and 8 bases from J, the gap between germline ends came to 11 bases. Germline loops: CDR1 LGHNA, CDR2 YNFKEQ. The CDR3 runs to 15 residues. CDR3 loop: CASSQETGPHSPLHF. The CDR3 nucleotides are TGTGCCAGCAGCCAAGAAACAGGTCCCCATTCACCCCTCCACTTT.

J is TRBJ2-7 and V is TRBV3-1 (or the pseudogene TRBV3-2); 7 nucleotides match TRBD2. The CDR3 is 13 residues long. Germline V gene sequence: CDR1 LGHDT, CDR2 YNNKEL (reference sequence). J lost 7 bases, V lost 1 base, and 4 bases had no gene match. CDR3 sequence: CASSQGYGGEQYF. The CDR3 DNA is TGTGCCAGCAGCCAAGGATACGGGGGGGAGCAGTACTTC.